This T cell receptor (beta chain) was captured in a study of T cells in Graves' hyperthyroidism and ophthalmopathy. General study findings and limits: In simple terms, a model built on 13 V-J features told ophthalmopathy apart from stable hyperthyroidism. The model predicted ophthalmopathy a median roughly six months before onset.

Blood was sampled at initial diagnosis of hyperthyroidism, prior to onset of any ophthalmopathy symptoms. It was over 9.5 ml of fresh peripheral blood that supplied the PBMCs. The CDR3 regions of TCR beta were amplified from RNA transcripts. The HTBI primer set was used in a first-round RT-PCR of the TCR CDR3. TCRdb processed the multiplex PCR reads anew with MiXCR; each CDR3 protein has one entry. The data contain around 380,000 distinct CDR3 sequences, 13% of them singletons. The sample holds many counts of this clonotype. Its antigen is not known. The CDR3 sequence is 17 residues long. The V segment lost 7 bases and the J segment 3 bases; nucleotides outside the gene matches: 11.

The rearrangement joins TRBV12-3 or TRBV12-4 to TRBJ1-6; 8 bases are a match to TRBD1. The sequence derives from a man aged 30 to 45 with Graves' hyperthyroidism that later progressed to Graves' ophthalmopathy. Sequencing input: blood. The CDR3, as DNA: TGTGCCAGCACTCTCCCCGGACAGGGCCTCTATAATTCACCCCTCCACTTT. Its protein product is CASTLPGQGLYNSPLHF.